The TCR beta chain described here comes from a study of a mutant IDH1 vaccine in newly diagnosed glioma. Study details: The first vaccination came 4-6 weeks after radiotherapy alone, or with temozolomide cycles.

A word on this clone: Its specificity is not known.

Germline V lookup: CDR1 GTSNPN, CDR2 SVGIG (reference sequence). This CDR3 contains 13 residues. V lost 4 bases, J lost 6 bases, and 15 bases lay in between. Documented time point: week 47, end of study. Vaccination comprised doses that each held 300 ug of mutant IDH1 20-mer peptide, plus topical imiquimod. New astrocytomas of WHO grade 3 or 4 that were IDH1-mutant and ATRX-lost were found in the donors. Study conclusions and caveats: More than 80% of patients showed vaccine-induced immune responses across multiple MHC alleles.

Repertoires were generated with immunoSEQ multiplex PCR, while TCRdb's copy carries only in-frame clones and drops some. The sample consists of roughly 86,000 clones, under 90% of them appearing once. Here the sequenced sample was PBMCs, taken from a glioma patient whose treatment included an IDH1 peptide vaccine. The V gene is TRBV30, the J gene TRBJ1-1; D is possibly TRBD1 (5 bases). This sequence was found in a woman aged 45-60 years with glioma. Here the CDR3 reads CAWTSGSAAEAFF. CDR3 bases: TGTGCCTGGACCTCAGGGTCAGCCGCTGAAGCTTTCTTT.